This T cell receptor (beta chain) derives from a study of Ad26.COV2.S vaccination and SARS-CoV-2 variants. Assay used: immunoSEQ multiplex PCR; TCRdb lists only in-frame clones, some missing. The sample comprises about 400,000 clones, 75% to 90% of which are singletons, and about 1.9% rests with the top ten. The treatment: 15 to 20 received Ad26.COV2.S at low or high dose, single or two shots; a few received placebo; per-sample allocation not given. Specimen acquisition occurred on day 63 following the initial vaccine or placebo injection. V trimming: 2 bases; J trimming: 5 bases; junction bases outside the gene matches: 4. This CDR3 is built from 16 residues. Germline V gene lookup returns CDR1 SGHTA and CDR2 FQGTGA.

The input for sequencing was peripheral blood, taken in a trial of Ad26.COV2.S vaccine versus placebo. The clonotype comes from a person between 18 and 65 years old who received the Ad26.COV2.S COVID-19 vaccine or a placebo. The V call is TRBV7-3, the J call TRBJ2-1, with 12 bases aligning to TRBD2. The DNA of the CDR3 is TGTGCCAGCAGCTTACCCCGACTAGCGGGAGACAATGAGCAGTTCTTC. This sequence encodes CASSLPRLAGDNEQFF.